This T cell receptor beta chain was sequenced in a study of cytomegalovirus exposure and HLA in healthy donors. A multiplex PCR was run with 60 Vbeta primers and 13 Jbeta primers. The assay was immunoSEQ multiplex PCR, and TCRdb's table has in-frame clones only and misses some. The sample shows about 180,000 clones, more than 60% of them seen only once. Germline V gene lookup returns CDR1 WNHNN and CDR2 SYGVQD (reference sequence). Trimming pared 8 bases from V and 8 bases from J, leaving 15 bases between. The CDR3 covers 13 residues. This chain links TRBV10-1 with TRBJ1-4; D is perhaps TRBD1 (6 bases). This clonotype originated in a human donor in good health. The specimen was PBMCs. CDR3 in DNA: TGCGCCAGCGGAACAGGGTGGCGCGAAAAACTGTTTTTT. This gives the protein CASGTGWREKLFF.